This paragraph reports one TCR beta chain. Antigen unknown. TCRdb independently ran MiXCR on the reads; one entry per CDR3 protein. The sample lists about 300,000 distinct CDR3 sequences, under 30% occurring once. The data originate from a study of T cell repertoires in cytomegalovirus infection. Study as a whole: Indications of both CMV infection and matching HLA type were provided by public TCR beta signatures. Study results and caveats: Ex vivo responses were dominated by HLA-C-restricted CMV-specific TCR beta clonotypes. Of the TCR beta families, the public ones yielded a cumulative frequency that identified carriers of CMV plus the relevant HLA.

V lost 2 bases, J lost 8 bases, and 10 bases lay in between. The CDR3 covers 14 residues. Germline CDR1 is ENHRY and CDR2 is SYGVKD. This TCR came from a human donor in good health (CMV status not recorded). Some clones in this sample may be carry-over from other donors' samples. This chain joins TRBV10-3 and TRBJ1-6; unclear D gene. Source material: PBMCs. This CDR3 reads CAISERRAYSPLHF. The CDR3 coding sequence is TGTGCCATCAGTGAGAGGAGGGCTTATTCACCCCTCCACTTT.